The 18 T cell receptor beta chains below were found in one sample sequenced in a study of PD-1 blockade in classical Hodgkin lymphoma. Following autologous stem cell transplantation, relapse occurred in every patient, and exposure to brentuximab vedotin varied. The repertoire was sequenced with immunoSEQ multiplex PCR; TCRdb's copy has only in-frame clones and lacks some. The sample contains tens of thousands of clones, about 71% of which appear only once. This sample comprised peripheral blood mononuclear cells (PBMCs), obtained at baseline. The receptors here all came from a human donor with classical Hodgkin lymphoma.

The chain uses TRBV19 and TRBJ1-1; tentatively, D is TRBD1 (5 bases). The germline gives CDR1 LNHDA, CDR2 SQIVND (reference sequence). The CDR3 length is 13 residues. With 8 bases removed from V and 11 bases from J, the gap between germline ends came to 21 bases. The CDR3 DNA sequence: TGTGCCAGTGTCCCGGGCAGGGAAGGGTGGGCTTTCTTT. This translates into CASVPGREGWAFF.

The chain joins TRBV7-9 to TRBJ1-3; TRBD1 agrees at 8 bases. Germline CDR1 reads SEHNR; CDR2 reads FQNEAQ (reference sequence). V dropped 5 bases and J dropped 0; count of bases not matched to a gene: 3. The CDR3 consists of 15 residues. Here the CDR3 DNA reads TGTGCCAGCAGCCGACAGGGGCGCTCTGGAAACACCATATATTTT. Its translation: CASSRQGRSGNTIYF.

The V gene is TRBV6-1, the J gene TRBJ2-5; no reliable D call. The CDR3 runs 14 residues. V lost 8 bases and J 9 bases, leaving 22 bases between the germline ends. CDR1 is MNHNS, CDR2 SASEGT, per germline. Here the CDR3 DNA reads TGTGCCAGCCAGAAACGCCTCACGAATGGGGCCCAGTACTTC. It translates to CASQKRLTNGAQYF.

The J gene is TRBJ1-2, the V gene TRBV6-5; 10 bases line up with TRBD1. Germline V lookup: CDR1 MNHEY, CDR2 SVGAGI. With 2 bases clipped from V and 5 bases from J, the junction kept 8 bases outside the gene matches. CDR3 length equals 16 residues. In DNA form, the CDR3 reads TGTGCCAGCAGTTACACCCGCAGACAGGGGGCGTATGGCTACACCTTC. Translating it yields CASSYTRRQGAYGYTF.

By frequency in the sample, this clone is medium-sized. This rearrangement joins TRBV7-9 to TRBJ1-1; the D is unclear. Deletions cut 5 bases from V and 2 bases from J, with 21 bases between. The CDR3 covers 17 residues. Germline V CDR1 and CDR2: SEHNR, FQNEAQ (reference sequence). This CDR3 is CASSLARQAGLNTEAFF. The CDR3 DNA is TGTGCCAGCAGCCTCGCCAGGCAGGCAGGACTAAACACTGAAGCTTTCTTT. Drawing the rest from reference TRBV7-9 and TRBJ1-1, the complete variable domain is DTGVSQNPRHKITKRGQNVTFRCDPISEHNRLYWYRQTLGQGPEFLTYFQNEAQLEKSRLLSDRFSAERPKGSFSTLEIQRTEQGDSAMYLCASSLARQAGLNTEAFFGQGTRLTVV.

The chain joins TRBV6-6 to TRBJ1-5; D is unclear. The V and J ends lost 0 bases and 9 bases respectively, with 12 bases between them. The CDR3 consists of 14 residues. Germline V lookup: CDR1 MNHNY, CDR2 SVGAGI (reference sequence). The CDR3 region has the DNA TGTGCCAGCAGTTACTCTGAAGGTGGTACGCCCCAGCATTTT. Translation gives CASSYSEGGTPQHF.

This clone was counted a single time. The chain carries TRBV5-6 and TRBJ2-5, with 7 bases that match TRBD1. With 7 bases clipped from V and 6 bases from J, the junction kept 9 bases outside the gene matches. Germline CDR1 is SGHDT and CDR2 is YYEEEE. This CDR3 has 13 residues. DNA for the CDR3: TGTGCCAGCGGCCGGGACAGACGGCAGACCCAGTACTTC. It translates to CASGRDRRQTQYF.

V is TRBV18 and J is TRBJ2-2; unclear D gene. The V and J ends lost 3 bases and 4 bases respectively, with 3 bases between them. CDR1 is KGHSH, CDR2 LQKENI, per germline. The CDR3 length is 12 residues. CDR3 residues: CASSPGTGELFF. The CDR3 DNA reads TGTGCCAGCTCACCGGGCACCGGGGAGCTGTTTTTT.

The chain couples TRBV6-1 to TRBJ2-3; 9 positions agree with TRBD2. The CDR3 sequence is 14 residues long. Unmatched junction bases numbered 5, after V lost 7 bases and J lost 3 bases. Germline V gene sequence: CDR1 MNHNS, CDR2 SASEGT. CDR3 sequence: CASTAGGLTDTQYF. CDR3 bases: TGTGCCAGCACTGCGGGAGGGCTGACAGATACGCAGTATTTT.

For the CDR3, the DNA is TGTGCCATCAGCCGGGACAGTTTCTCCGGCTACACCTTC. It translates to CAISRDSFSGYTF. The chain is built from TRBV10-3 and TRBJ1-2; TRBD1 matches 7 bases. Losses at the gene ends were 6 bases for V and 8 bases for J; bases not matched to a gene: 9. The CDR3 extends over 13 amino acids. Germline values: CDR1 ENHRY, CDR2 SYGVKD.

In this sample, this clone turned up a few times. The chain combines TRBV6-6 with TRBJ1-1; D is unclear. The length of the CDR3 is 12 residues. Germline V gene data show CDR1 as MNHNY and CDR2 as SVGAGI (reference sequence). The ends were cut back, 6 bases at V and 1 base at J, with 6 bases in the middle. CDR3 protein: CASSRENTEAFF. As DNA, the CDR3 is TGTGCCAGCAGCCGAGAGAACACTGAAGCTTTCTTT.

This chain uses TRBV10-3 with TRBJ1-4; no reliable D call. The CDR3 sequence is 13 residues long. V was trimmed by 8 bases and J by 5 bases, leaving 12 bases between them. Germline V gene lookup returns CDR1 ENHRY and CDR2 SYGVKD. CDR3 in amino acids: CAISARRNEKLFF. The CDR3 DNA reads as TGTGCCATCTCAGCGCGCAGGAATGAAAAACTGTTTTTT.

This chain uses TRBV6-5 with TRBJ2-2; D uncertain. Germline V gives CDR1 MNHEY, CDR2 SVGAGI. The V end was cut by 6 bases, the J end by 4 bases, with 3 bases between. The CDR3 loop spans 11 amino acids. The CDR3 nucleotides are TGTGCCAGCAGGGTCACCGGGGAGCTGTTTTTT. It codes for CASRVTGELFF.

The V call is TRBV19, the J call TRBJ1-5, with TRBD1 identical over 7 bases. The V gene's germline CDR1 is LNHDA and CDR2 SQIVND (reference sequence). This CDR3 spans 13 amino acids. V shed 6 bases, J shed 5 bases, and the junction held 4 bases outside the gene matches. The CDR3 bases are TGTGCCAGTAGCACCGACAGGGATCAGCCCCAGCATTTT. Translated, it gives CASSTDRDQPQHF.

V and J are TRBV14 and TRBJ2-3; possibly TRBD2 for D (6 bases). The CDR3 totals 15 residues. V was clipped by 5 bases and J by 0 bases, with 12 bases between them. Germline loops: CDR1 SGHDN, CDR2 FVKESK. The CDR3, as DNA: TGTGCCAGCAGCTCGACCGGGACTAGCACAGATACGCAGTATTTT. Protein sequence: CASSSTGTSTDTQYF.

The CDR3 coding sequence is TGTGCCAGCTCACCCCTAACCGGGACAGGGGGTACGCATTTT. Protein sequence: CASSPLTGTGGTHF. The rearrangement uses TRBV18 and TRBJ1-5; 11 bases are shared with TRBD1. The CDR3 loop spans 14 amino acids. The junction had 10 bases not matched to a gene; V was cut back by 3 bases and J by 15 bases. CDR1 and CDR2 from the germline V gene are KGHSH and LQKENI.

V usage is TRBV18 and J usage is TRBJ2-2; possible D gene TRBD1, 5 bases. The CDR3 is made up of 13 amino acids. V lost 3 bases to trimming and J lost 6 bases, with 8 bases between them. Germline values: CDR1 KGHSH, CDR2 LQKENI. In nucleotides, the CDR3 is TGTGCCAGCTCACCCCAGGGTCCCGGGGAGCTGTTTTTT. As protein: CASSPQGPGELFF.

This clone has only a few counts. This sequence joins TRBV9 and TRBJ2-7, with D possibly matching TRBD2 (6 bases). Germline lookup yields CDR1 SGDLS and CDR2 YYNGEE. The CDR3 sequence is 13 residues long. Between the trimmed V and J ends, which lost 2 bases and 5 bases, there was a span of 11 bases. CDR3 nucleotide sequence: TGTGCCAGCAGCGTGACTAGTTTCCACGAGCAGTACTTC. The encoded protein is CASSVTSFHEQYF.